These T cell receptor beta chains were read from a single sample in a study of T cell changes during pregnancy in multiple sclerosis. Profiled with immunoSEQ multiplex PCR; TCRdb holds only in-frame clones, not every one. In the table there are some 71,000 clones, about 91% of which are singletons. The source was CD4+ T cells from peripheral blood mononuclear cells, collected in the third trimester of pregnancy. Source of these receptors: a female donor in good health, enrolled as a control in a pregnancy study. The CDR3 runs from the conserved cysteine through the conserved F or W. A D gene is named only where the DNA matches it firmly. A row's size may be missing; if present it is once, few, many or a size class.

>TRBJ1-1|NA|TRBD1|TRBV11-3
TGTGCCAGCAGCTTAGATTCCCTAAGGGTCAGGGGGAGGTCTGAAGCTTTCTTT
CASSLDSLRVRGRSEAFF
>TRBJ1-6|NA|TRBD1|TRBV7-3
TGTGCCAGCACCCAAAAGGACAGGAAAACAAATTCACCCCTCCACTTT
CASTQKDRKTNSPLHF
>TRBJ1-6|NA|TRBD1|TRBV4-3
TGCGCCAGCAGCCAATTTTCTAGGACAGGGAAGTTAGAAAGTTCACCCCTCCACTTT
CASSQFSRTGKLESSPLHF
>TRBJ2-7|once|NA|TRBV6-6
TGTGCCAGCAGTTACTCGTTGCCTGGTCAGGTCGAGCAGTACTTC
CASSYSLPGQVEQYF
>TRBJ2-5|NA|TRBD1|TRBV11-3
TGTGCCAGCAGCCCACTCGGACAGGGTGGTAAGGAGACCCAGTACTTC
CASSPLGQGGKETQYF
>TRBJ1-1|few|NA|TRBV5-1
TGCGCCAGCAGCTTGTCAAGCAGGGCCGCCACTGAAGCTTTCTTT
CASSLSSRAATEAFF
>TRBJ1-2|NA|NA|TRBV27
TGTGCCAGCAAAACAGGGCCCTATGGCTACACCTTC
CASKTGPYGYTF
>TRBJ1-4|NA|NA|TRBV7-2
TGTGCCAGCAGCCAAGACGGGTTGTACAATGAAAAACTGTTTTTT
CASSQDGLYNEKLFF
>TRBJ2-5|NA|TRBD2|TRBV7-2
TGTGCCAGCAGCTTACAAATAAGAGCGGGGGGGCAACAAGAGACCCAGTACTTC
CASSLQIRAGGQQETQYF
>TRBJ1-5|NA|NA|TRBV19
TGTGCCAGTAGTATAGTCCCAGGGATTCAGCCCCAGCATTTT
CASSIVPGIQPQHF
>TRBJ1-5|NA|NA|TRBV6-1
TGTGCCAGCAGTGGGCAAGGACAGTGGGATCAGCCCCAGCATTTT
CASSGQGQWDQPQHF
>TRBJ1-5|once|NA|TRBV4-1
TGCGCCAGCAGCCAAGATCTCGGGCAGCCCCAGCATTTT
CASSQDLGQPQHF